The text below deals with one TCR beta chain. The sample belongs to a study of blood T cell repertoires in COVID-19. The method was immunoSEQ multiplex PCR; TCRdb's version includes in-frame clones alone and lacks a portion of them. The table shows around 200,000 clones, with around 90% occurring only once. Trimming cost V 3 bases and J 3 bases, with 9 bases left between them. This CDR3 region has 13 residues. Germline V lookup: CDR1 SGHRS, CDR2 YFSETQ. The clonotype was recovered from a man aged 35 to 55 with acute or convalescent COVID-19. This chain joins TRBV5-1 and TRBJ2-5; D uncertain. Sequencing was performed on peripheral blood. The CDR3 DNA reads as TGCGCCAGCAGCTCCCAGGAAAAAGAGACCCAGTACTTC. This sequence encodes CASSSQEKETQYF.